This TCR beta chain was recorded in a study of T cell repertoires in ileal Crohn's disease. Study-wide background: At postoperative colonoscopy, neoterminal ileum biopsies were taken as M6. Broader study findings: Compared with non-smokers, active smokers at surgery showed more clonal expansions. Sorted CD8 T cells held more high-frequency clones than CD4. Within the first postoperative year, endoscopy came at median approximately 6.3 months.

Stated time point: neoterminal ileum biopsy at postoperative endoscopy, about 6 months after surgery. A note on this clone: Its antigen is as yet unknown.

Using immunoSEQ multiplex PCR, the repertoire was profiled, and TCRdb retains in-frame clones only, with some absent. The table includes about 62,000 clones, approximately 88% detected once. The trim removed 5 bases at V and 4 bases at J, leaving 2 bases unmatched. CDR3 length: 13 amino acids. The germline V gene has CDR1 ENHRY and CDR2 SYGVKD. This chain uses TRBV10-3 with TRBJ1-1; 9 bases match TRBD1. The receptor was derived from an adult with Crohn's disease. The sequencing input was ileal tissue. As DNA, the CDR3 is TGTGCCATCAGTCTGACAGGGGGCACTGAAGCTTTCTTT. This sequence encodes CAISLTGGTEAFF.